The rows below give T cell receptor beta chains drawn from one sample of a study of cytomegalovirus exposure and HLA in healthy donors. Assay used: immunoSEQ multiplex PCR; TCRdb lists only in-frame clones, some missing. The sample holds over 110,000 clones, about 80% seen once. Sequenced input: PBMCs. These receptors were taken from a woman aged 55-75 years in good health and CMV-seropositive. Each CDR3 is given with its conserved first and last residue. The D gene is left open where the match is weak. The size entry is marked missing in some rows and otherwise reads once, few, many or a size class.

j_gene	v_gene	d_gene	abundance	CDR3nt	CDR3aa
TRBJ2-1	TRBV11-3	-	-	TGTGCCAGCAGCCGCCTGGTAGCGACCCACAATGAGCAGTTCTTC	CASSRLVATHNEQFF
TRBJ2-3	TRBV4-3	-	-	TGCGCCAGCAGCCAAGCCGGGATGGTAGATACGCAGTATTTT	CASSQAGMVDTQYF
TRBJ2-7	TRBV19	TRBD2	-	TGTGCCAGTAGTACCCAGGGCGGGAGCTACGAGCAGTACTTC	CASSTQGGSYEQYF
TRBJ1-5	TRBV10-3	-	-	TGTGCCATCAGTGGACAGGCGGACGGCAATCAGCCCCAGCATTTT	CAISGQADGNQPQHF
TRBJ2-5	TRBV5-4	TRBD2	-	TGTGCCAGCAGCTCGGCCTCGGGACTAGCGGGAGGGGCCCAGTACTTC	CASSSASGLAGGAQYF
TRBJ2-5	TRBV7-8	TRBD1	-	TGTGCCAGCAGCCCGGGGACAGTACAAGAGACCCAGTACTTC	CASSPGTVQETQYF
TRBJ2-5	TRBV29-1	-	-	TGCAGCGTTCTACCACGGCCCTCTAGTTTCCGAGAGACCCAGTACTTC	CSVLPRPSSFRETQYF
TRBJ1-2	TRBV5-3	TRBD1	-	TGTGCCAGAAGCCGAGACAGGGCTAACTATGGCTACACCTTC	CARSRDRANYGYTF
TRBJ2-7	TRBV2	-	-	TGTGCCAGCATGCTATACGAGCAGTACTTC	CASMLYEQYF
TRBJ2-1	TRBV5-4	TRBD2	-	TGTGCCAGCAGCTTGGTGGGACTAGCGGGATTGGGGGAAGAGCAGTTCTTC	CASSLVGLAGLGEEQFF
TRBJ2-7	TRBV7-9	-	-	TGTGCCAGCAGCTTAGGCCGGGAGCTGTACGAGCAGTACTTC	CASSLGRELYEQYF
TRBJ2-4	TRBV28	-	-	TGTGCCAGCAGTTTATGGTCGGACATTCAGTACTTC	CASSLWSDIQYF
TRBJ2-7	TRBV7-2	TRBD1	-	TGTGCCAGCAGCTTAGTAGGACAGGGGTCGTACGAGCAGTACTTC	CASSLVGQGSYEQYF
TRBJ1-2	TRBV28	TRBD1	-	TGTGCCAGCAGGGGACAGATATATGGCTACACCTTC	CASRGQIYGYTF
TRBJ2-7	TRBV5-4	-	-	TGTGCCAGCAGCTTTGGGACTGGCTCCTACGAGCAGTACTTC	CASSFGTGSYEQYF
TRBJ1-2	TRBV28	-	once	TGTGCCAGCAGTCGGTCAGCGCGCTATGGCTACACCTTC	CASSRSARYGYTF
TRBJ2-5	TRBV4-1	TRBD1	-	TGCGCCAGCAGCCGGGCCGGGACAGACCAAGAGACCCAGTACTTC	CASSRAGTDQETQYF
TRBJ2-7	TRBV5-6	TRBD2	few	TGTGCCAGCAGCTTGGAGGGAGGGCCCTACGAGCAGTACTTC	CASSLEGGPYEQYF
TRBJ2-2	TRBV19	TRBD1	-	TGTGCCAGTAGTATTATCGGACAGGGGGCCGGGGAGCTGTTTTTT	CASSIIGQGAGELFF
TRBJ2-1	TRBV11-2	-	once	TGTGCCACCTCAGCGGGTTGGGCCTACAATGAGCAGTTCTTC	CATSAGWAYNEQFF
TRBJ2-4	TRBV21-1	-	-	TGTGCCAGCAGCCCCACCAGGAGGAGTCCCTATGCCAAAAACATTCAGTACTTC	CASSPTRRSPYAKNIQYF
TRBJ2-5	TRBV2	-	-	TGTGCCAGCAGTGAACTGTTCTTAGTCCAAGAGACCCAGTACTTC	CASSELFLVQETQYF
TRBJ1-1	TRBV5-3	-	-	TGTGCCAGAAAGACCGGGGAGCCGGCTGGGAGACGAAAAGCTTTCTTT	CARKTGEPAGRRKAFF
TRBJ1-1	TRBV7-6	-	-	TGTGCCAGCAGCTTAGGAGCGAACACTGAAGCTTTCTTT	CASSLGANTEAFF
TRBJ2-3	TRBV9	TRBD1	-	TGTGCCAGCAGCGTAGTCGGACAGGCCCCGCAGTATTTT	CASSVVGQAPQYF
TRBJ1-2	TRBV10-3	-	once	TGTGCCATCAGTGAGTCGGAGGGCAGAGGCGGCTACACCTTC	CAISESEGRGGYTF
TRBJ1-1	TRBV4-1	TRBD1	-	TGCGCCAGCAGCTCAGGACAGGGGGCAGACACTGAAGCTTTCTTT	CASSSGQGADTEAFF
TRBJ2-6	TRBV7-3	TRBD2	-	TGTGCCAGCAGCCCCACTAGCGCTGGGGCCAACGTCCTGACTTTC	CASSPTSAGANVLTF
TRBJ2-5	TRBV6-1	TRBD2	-	TGTGCCAGCAGTGAAGAAGGGAGGGGACTAGCGGGAGGGAGGGAGACCCAGTACTTC	CASSEEGRGLAGGRETQYF
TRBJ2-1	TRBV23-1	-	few	TGCGCCAGCAGTCAATCGAGGCTCTCCCTATTCTTC	CASSQSRLSLFF
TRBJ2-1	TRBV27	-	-	TGTGCCACCGAGGAAGGGGTAGTGCGGTTCTTC	CATEEGVVRFF
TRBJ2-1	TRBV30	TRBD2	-	TGTGCCTGGATGTCCGGGACTACCTACAATGAGCAGTTCTTC	CAWMSGTTYNEQFF
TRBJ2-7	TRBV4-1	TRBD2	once	TGCGCCAGCAGCCTGGGGACTAGCAGCTACGAGCAGTACTTC	CASSLGTSSYEQYF
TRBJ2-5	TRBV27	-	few	TGTGCCAGCAGTTTTAGCCTAGAGGGAGAGACCCAGTACTTC	CASSFSLEGETQYF
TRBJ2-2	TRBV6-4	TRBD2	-	TGTGCCAGCATAGGACTAGCTTCGACGCCGGCCACCGGGGAGCTGTTTTTT	CASIGLASTPATGELFF
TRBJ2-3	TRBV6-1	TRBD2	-	TGTGCCAGCAGTGGACAGGGGAGCGGGGGGGGACTAGCAAAAGATACGCAGTATTTT	CASSGQGSGGGLAKDTQYF
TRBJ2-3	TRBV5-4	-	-	TGTGCCAGCAGCTCGAGAGATACTAGCACAGATACGCAGTATTTT	CASSSRDTSTDTQYF
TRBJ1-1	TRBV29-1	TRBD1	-	TGCAGCGGCCTGACAGGGGGTAACACTGAAGCTTTCTTT	CSGLTGGNTEAFF
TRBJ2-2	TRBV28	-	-	TGTGCCAGCAGTTTTGAGGGAGAGGGCACCGGGGAGCTGTTTTTT	CASSFEGEGTGELFF
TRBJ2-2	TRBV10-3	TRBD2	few	TGTGCCATCAGTGAGTCGAGCCGTAGCGGGAGGGCCGGGACCGGGGAGCTGTTTTTT	CAISESSRSGRAGTGELFF
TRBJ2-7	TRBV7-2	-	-	TGTGCCAGCAGCCCCGGAGGGTACGAGCAGTACTTC	CASSPGGYEQYF
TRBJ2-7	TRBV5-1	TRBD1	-	TGCGCCAGCGGGGCCGGGACAGGGGGCTACGAGCAGTACTTC	CASGAGTGGYEQYF
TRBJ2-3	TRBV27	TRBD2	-	TGTGCCAGCAGGCGGACTAGCGGGAGAGGGACAGATACGCAGTATTTT	CASRRTSGRGTDTQYF
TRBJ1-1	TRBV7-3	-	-	TGTGCCAGCAGCTCGGCGTCGGGGGTTGGCACTGAAGCTTTCTTT	CASSSASGVGTEAFF
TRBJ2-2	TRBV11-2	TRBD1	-	TGTGCCAGCAGCTTAGGGCAAGGGGGACAGGGGTCGAGGACCGGGGAGCTGTTTTTT	CASSLGQGGQGSRTGELFF
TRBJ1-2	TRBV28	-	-	TGTGCCAGCAGTTTAACAGAGTTAAACTATGGCTACACCTTC	CASSLTELNYGYTF
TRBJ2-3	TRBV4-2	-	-	TGTGCCAGCAGCCAAGGGGTGGTTGAGTTTGAGTCTAGGGATACGCAGTATTTT	CASSQGVVEFESRDTQYF
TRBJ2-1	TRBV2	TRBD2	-	TGTGCCAGCAGTAGGACTAGCGGGAGGGGGGGATACAATGAGCAGTTCTTC	CASSRTSGRGGYNEQFF
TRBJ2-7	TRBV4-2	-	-	TGTGCCAGCAGCCGCCGACTAGGAGAAAATGGGGGAGCCGTCTACGAGCAGTACTTC	CASSRRLGENGGAVYEQYF
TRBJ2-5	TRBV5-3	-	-	TGTGCCAGAAGCTTGAAGTTCAGACTAGAGACCCAGTACTTC	CARSLKFRLETQYF
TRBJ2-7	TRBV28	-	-	TGTGCCAGCAGTTCAAAAACTAGGAGTAGGTACTTC	CASSSKTRSRYF
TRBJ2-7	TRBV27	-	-	TGTGCCAGCAGTTTCGTGGGGGGTGTCTACGAGCAGTACTTC	CASSFVGGVYEQYF
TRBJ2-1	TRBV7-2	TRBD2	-	TGTGCCAGCAGCTTATCGGGGACTAGTAGTGGTGAGCAGTTCTTC	CASSLSGTSSGEQFF
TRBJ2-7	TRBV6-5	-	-	TGTGCCAGTAGTTACTCCGGGACAACCTACGAGCAGTACTTC	CASSYSGTTYEQYF
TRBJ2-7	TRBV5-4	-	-	TGTGCCAGCAGGGGTAGCGGTCTAGAGTACTTC	CASRGSGLEYF
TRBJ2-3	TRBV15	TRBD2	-	TGTGCCACCAGCAGAGAGTTACTAGCGCTCACAGATACGCAGTATTTT	CATSRELLALTDTQYF
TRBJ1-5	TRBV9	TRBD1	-	TGTGCCAGCAGCGTAGTATCACAGGGGGCAAGGCAGCCCCAGCATTTT	CASSVVSQGARQPQHF
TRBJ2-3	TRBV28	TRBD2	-	TGTGCCAGCAGCCCGAGATGGGGGGGGAGCACAGATACGCAGTATTTT	CASSPRWGGSTDTQYF